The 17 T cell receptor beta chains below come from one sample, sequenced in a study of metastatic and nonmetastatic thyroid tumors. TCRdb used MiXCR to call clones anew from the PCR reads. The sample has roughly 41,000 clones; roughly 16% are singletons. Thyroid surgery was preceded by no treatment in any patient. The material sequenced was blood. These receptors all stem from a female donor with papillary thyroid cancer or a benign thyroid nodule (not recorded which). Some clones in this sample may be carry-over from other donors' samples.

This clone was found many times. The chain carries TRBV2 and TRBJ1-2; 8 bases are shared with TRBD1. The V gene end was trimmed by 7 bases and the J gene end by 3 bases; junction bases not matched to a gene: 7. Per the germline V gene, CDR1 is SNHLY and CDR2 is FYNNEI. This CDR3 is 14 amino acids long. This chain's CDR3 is CASIEDRVHYGYTF. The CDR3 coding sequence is TGTGCCAGCATTGAGGACAGGGTGCACTATGGCTACACCTTC.

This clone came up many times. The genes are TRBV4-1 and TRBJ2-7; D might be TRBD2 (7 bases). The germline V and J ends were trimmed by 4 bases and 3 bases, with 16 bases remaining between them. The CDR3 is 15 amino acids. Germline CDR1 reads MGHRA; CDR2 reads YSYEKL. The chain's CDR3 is CASSRPPGGGYEQYF. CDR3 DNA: TGCGCCAGCAGCCGGCCCCCGGGGGGCGGCTACGAGCAGTACTTC.

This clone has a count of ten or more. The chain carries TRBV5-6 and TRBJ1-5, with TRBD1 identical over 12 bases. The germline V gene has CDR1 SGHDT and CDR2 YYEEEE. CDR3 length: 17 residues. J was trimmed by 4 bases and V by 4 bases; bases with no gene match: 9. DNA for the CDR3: TGTGCCAGCAGCACCCGGGACAGGGGGCTTGGTAATCAGCCCCAGCATTTT. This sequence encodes CASSTRDRGLGNQPQHF.

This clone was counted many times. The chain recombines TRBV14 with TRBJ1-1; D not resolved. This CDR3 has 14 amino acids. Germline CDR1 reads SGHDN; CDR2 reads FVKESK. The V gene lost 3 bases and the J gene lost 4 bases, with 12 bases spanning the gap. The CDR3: CASSQFQTSTEAFF. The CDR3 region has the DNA TGTGCCAGCAGCCAGTTTCAGACAAGCACTGAAGCTTTCTTT.

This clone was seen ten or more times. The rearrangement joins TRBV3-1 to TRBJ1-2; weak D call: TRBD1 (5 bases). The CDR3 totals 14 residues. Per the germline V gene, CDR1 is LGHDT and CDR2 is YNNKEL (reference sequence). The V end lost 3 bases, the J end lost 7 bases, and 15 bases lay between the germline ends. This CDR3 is CASSQAQAGSGYTF. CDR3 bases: TGTGCCAGCAGCCAGGCACAGGCAGGTAGTGGCTACACCTTC.

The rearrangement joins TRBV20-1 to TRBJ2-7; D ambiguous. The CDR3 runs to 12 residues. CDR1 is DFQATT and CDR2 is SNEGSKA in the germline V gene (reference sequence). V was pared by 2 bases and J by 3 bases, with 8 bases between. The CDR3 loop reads CSARLSDYEQYV. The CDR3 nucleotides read TGCAGTGCTAGACTTTCGGACTACGAGCAGTACGTC.

CDR3 sequence: CSATVSQDLGEQFF. In DNA form, the CDR3 reads TGCAGTGCCACCGTATCCCAGGACTTGGGTGAGCAGTTCTTC. This chain links TRBV20-1 with TRBJ2-1, with a tentative D call TRBD2 (5 bases). The germline V and J ends were trimmed by 6 bases and 9 bases, with 21 bases remaining between them. CDR3 size: 14 residues. Germline CDR1 and CDR2: DFQATT and SNEGSKA (reference sequence).

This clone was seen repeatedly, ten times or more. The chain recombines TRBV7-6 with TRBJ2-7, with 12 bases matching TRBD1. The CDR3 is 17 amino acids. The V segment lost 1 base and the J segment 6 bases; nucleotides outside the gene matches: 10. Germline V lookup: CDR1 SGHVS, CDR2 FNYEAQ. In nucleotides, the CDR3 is TGTGCCAGCAGCTTAGGTTCCGGGACAGGGGGCATCGGCGAGCAGTACTTC. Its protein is CASSLGSGTGGIGEQYF.

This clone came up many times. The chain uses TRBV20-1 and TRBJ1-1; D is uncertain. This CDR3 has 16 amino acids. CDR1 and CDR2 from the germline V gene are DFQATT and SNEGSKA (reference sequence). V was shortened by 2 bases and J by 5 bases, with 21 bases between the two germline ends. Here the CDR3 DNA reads TGCAGTGCTAGACTTGCAGCAATTGGGGATGCTACTGAAGCTTTCTTT. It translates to CSARLAAIGDATEAFF.

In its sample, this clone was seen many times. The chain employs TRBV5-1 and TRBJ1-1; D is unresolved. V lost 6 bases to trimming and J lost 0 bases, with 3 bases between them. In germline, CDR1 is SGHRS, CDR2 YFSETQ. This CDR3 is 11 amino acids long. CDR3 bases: TGCGCCAGCATCATGAACACTGAAGCTTTCTTT. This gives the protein CASIMNTEAFF.

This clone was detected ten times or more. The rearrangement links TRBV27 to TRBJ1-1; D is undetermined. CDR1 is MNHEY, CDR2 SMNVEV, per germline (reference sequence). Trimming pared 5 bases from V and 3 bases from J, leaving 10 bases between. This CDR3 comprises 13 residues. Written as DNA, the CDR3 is TGTGCCAGCAGTATACCCCCCCACACTGAAGCTTTCTTT. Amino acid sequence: CASSIPPHTEAFF.

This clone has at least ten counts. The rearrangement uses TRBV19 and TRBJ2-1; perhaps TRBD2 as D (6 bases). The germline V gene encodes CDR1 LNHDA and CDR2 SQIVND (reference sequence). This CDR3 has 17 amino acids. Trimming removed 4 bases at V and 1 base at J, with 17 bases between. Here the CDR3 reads CASSKWSSVKSYNEQFF. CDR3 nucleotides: TGTGCCAGTAGTAAATGGTCTAGCGTAAAGTCCTACAATGAGCAGTTCTTC.

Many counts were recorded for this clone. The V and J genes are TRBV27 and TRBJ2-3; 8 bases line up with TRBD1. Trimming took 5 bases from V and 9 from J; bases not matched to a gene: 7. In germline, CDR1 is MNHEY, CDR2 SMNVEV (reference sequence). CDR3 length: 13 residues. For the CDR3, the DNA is TGTGCCAGCAGTCAAGAGGACAGGGCCACGCAGTATTTT. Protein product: CASSQEDRATQYF.

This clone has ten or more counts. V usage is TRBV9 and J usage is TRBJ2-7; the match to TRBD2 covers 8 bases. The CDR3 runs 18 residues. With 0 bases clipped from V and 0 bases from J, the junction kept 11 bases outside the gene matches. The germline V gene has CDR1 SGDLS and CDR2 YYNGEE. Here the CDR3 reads CASSVAPGLAGPSYEQYF. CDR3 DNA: TGTGCCAGCAGCGTAGCTCCCGGACTAGCTGGGCCCTCCTACGAGCAGTACTTC. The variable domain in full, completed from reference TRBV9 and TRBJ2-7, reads DSGVTQTPKHLITATGQRVTLRCSPRSGDLSVYWYQQSLDQGLQFLIQYYNGEERAKGNILERFSAQQFPDLHSELNLSSLELGDSALYFCASSVAPGLAGPSYEQYFGPGTRLTVT.

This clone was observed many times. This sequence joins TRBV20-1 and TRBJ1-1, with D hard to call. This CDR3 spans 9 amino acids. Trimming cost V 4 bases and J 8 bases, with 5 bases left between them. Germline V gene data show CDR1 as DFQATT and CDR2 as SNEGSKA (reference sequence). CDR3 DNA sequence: TGCAGTGCTAAAGGGGAAGCTTTCTTT. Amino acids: CSAKGEAFF.

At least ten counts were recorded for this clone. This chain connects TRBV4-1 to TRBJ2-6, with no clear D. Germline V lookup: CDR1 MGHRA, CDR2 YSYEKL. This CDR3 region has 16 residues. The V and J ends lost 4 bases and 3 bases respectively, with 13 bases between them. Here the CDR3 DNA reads TGCGCCAGCAGCCCGGCCATGGGTGATGGGGCCAACGTCCTGACTTTC. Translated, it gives CASSPAMGDGANVLTF.

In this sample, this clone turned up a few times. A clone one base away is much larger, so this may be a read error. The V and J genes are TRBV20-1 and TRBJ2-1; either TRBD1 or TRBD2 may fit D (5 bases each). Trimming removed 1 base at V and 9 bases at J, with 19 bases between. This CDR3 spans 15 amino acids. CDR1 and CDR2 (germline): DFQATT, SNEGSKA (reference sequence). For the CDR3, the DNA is TGCAGTGCTAGAGGCCTCGACGGATGGGACCGTGAGCAGTTCTTC. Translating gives CSARGLDGWDREQFF.